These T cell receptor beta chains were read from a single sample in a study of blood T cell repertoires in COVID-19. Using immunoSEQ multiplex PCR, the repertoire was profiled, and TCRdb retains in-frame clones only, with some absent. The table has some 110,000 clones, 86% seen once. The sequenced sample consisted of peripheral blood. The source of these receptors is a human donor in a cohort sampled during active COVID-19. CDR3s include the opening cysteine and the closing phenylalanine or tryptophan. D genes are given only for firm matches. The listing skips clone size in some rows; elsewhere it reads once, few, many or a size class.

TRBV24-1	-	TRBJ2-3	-	TGTGCCACCAGTGGGAGGGATGGAGATACGCAGTATTTT	CATSGRDGDTQYF
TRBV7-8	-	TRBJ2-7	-	TGTGCCAGCAGCTTAGCGCCTAAAAGCTCCTACGAGCAGTACTTC	CASSLAPKSSYEQYF
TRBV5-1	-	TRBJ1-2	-	TGCGCCAGCAGCTTGGAGGTGCAGGGCTATGGCTACACCTTC	CASSLEVQGYGYTF
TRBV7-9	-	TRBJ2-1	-	TGTGCCAGCAGCCCCGGGACCTACAATGAGCAGTTCTTC	CASSPGTYNEQFF
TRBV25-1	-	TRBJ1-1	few	TGTGCCAGCAGTGAATGGGCAGGGGAGGCTTTCTTT	CASSEWAGEAFF
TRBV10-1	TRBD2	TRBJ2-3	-	TGCGCCAGCAGTAGGGGGGGGACTAGCGGAGATACGCAGTATTTT	CASSRGGTSGDTQYF
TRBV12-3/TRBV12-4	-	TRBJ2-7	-	TGTGCCAGCAGTTCGGGGGATAACTACGAGCAGTACTTC	CASSSGDNYEQYF
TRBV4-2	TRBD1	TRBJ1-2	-	TGTGCCAGCAGCCAAGAAGGGGCCTCGAAACAGGGGGCCTATGGCTACACCTTC	CASSQEGASKQGAYGYTF
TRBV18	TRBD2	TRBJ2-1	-	TGTGCCAGCTCACCGAAACCGGGACTAGCGGGAGGTGAGCAGTTCTTC	CASSPKPGLAGGEQFF
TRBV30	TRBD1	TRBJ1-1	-	TGTGCCTGGAGCGGCTGGGCAGCAAACGGGACAGGGGTTTTGAAAGCTTTCTTT	CAWSGWAANGTGVLKAFF
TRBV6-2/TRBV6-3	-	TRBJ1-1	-	TGTGCCAGCAGCCCGGACTTACCGAACACTGAAGCTTTCTTT	CASSPDLPNTEAFF
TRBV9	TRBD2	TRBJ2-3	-	TGTGCCAGCACCCGGGAGGTGACAGATACGCAGTATTTT	CASTREVTDTQYF
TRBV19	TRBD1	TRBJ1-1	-	TGTGCCAGTAGTGACCCTGGACAGGTAGGGAACACTGAAGCTTTCTTT	CASSDPGQVGNTEAFF
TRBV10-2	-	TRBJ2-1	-	TGCGCCAGCAGTGAGCCGGTTTGGCGGGAAGTACCCTACAATGAGCAGTTCTTC	CASSEPVWREVPYNEQFF
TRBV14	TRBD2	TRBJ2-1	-	TGTGCCAGCAGCCAGCCGGGTAGCGGGAGGTCCAATGAGCAGTTCTTC	CASSQPGSGRSNEQFF
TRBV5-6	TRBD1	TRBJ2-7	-	TGTGCCAGCAGCGTATGGACAGGAGCTACCTACGAGCAGTACTTC	CASSVWTGATYEQYF
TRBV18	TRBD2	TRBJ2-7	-	TGTGCCAGCTCACCGTCGACTAGCGGGAGCTACGAGCAGTACTTC	CASSPSTSGSYEQYF
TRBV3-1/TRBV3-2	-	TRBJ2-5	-	TGTGCCAGCAGCCAATCTGCGACACGAGAGACCCAGTACTTC	CASSQSATRETQYF
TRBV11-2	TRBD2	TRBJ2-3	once	TGTGCCAGCAGCTTAGAGATAGCGGGAGGGCCGACAGATACGCAGTATTTT	CASSLEIAGGPTDTQYF
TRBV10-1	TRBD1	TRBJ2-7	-	TGCGCCAGCCAAGGACAGGGCTACGAGCAGTACTTC	CASQGQGYEQYF
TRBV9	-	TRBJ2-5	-	TGTGCCAGCAGCGTAGGTGGGGAGAGTGAGACCCAGTACTTC	CASSVGGESETQYF
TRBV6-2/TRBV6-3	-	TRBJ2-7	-	TGTGCCAGCAGCTCGGGACACCTATACGAGCAGTACTTC	CASSSGHLYEQYF
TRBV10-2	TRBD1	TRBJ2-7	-	TGCGCCAGCGAGACAGGGTTTCCCTACGAGCAGTACTTC	CASETGFPYEQYF
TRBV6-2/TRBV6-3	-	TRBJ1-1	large	TGTGCCAGCAGTTACCCCCGACACGAGTGGATGAACACTGAAGCTTTCTTT	CASSYPRHEWMNTEAFF
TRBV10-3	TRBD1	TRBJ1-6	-	TGTGCCATCAGTGACCAAGGGGGCACTTCGTCACCCCTCCACTTT	CAISDQGGTSSPLHF
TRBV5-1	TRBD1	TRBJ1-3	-	TGCGCCAGCAGCAACGGGACAGGGGGAAACACCATATATTTT	CASSNGTGGNTIYF
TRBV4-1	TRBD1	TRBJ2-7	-	TGCGCCAGCAGCCAGGGAAAGGGGACAGGCAGGTACGAGCAGTACTTC	CASSQGKGTGRYEQYF
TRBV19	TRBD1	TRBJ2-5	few	TGTGCCAGTAGTCCAGACAGGGTCTTCAAAGAGACCCAGTACTTC	CASSPDRVFKETQYF
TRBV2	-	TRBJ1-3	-	TGTGCCAGCAAACGGAACCGGGACACGATGGGAAACACCATATATTTT	CASKRNRDTMGNTIYF
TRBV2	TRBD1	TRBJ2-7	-	TGTGCCACCACAGGGGGCAGCTCCTACGAGCAGTACTTC	CATTGGSSYEQYF
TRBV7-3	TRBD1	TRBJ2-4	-	TGTGCCAGCACCAGGACAGGGGGCGCCTCCAAAAACATTCAGTACTTC	CASTRTGGASKNIQYF
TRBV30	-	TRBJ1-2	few	TGTGCCTGGAGTGTACGACATGTTGATGGCTACACCTTC	CAWSVRHVDGYTF
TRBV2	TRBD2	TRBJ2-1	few	TGTGCCAGCAAGGTTAGCGGGGTCTCCTACAATGAGCAGTTCTTC	CASKVSGVSYNEQFF
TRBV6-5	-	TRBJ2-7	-	TGTGCCAGCAGGGCAAGCGGAACCTACGAGCAGTACTTC	CASRASGTYEQYF
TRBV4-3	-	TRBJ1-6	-	TGCGCCAGCAGCATCCAGGGTGGGGGGTCACCCCTCCACTTT	CASSIQGGGSPLHF
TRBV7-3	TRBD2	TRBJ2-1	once	TGTGCCAGCAGCTTAAGCGCTAGCGGGAGTTACAATGAGCAGTTCTTC	CASSLSASGSYNEQFF
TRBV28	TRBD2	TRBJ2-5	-	TGTGCCGGCGGGACTAGCGGGAGAGAGACCCAGTACTTC	CAGGTSGRETQYF
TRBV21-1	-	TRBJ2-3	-	TGTGCCAGCAGCAAAGACTCGATTCAAGCGGGATTTAGCACAGATACGCAGTATTTT	CASSKDSIQAGFSTDTQYF